These T cell receptor beta chains were read from a single sample in a study of blood T cell repertoires in COVID-19. Produced via immunoSEQ multiplex PCR; TCRdb's table is partial and in-frame only. The data contain around 230,000 clones, around 88% of them singletons. What was sequenced was peripheral blood. The receptors here all came from a woman aged 50 to 60 with acute or convalescent COVID-19. Each CDR3 is given with its conserved first and last residue. The D gene is left open where the match is weak. Some rows have no size entry. The others give once, few or many, or a class for an expanded clone.

v_gene: TRBV5-4; d_gene: NA; abundance: NA; j_gene: TRBJ2-2; CDR3aa: CASSLDLTGELFF; CDR3nt: TGTGCCAGCAGCTTGGACTTGACCGGGGAGCTGTTTTTT
v_gene: TRBV4-2; d_gene: NA; abundance: once; j_gene: TRBJ2-3; CDR3aa: CASSQDKVSRGDTQYF; CDR3nt: TGTGCCAGCAGCCAAGATAAAGTTAGCCGGGGAGATACGCAGTATTTT
v_gene: TRBV7-2; d_gene: NA; abundance: NA; j_gene: TRBJ1-5; CDR3aa: CASSSRAGGRNQPQHF; CDR3nt: TGTGCCAGCAGCTCTAGGGCGGGTGGGCGCAATCAGCCCCAGCATTTT
v_gene: TRBV9; d_gene: NA; abundance: NA; j_gene: TRBJ2-3; CDR3aa: CASSGRIGWADTQYF; CDR3nt: TGTGCCAGCAGCGGTCGTATCGGGTGGGCAGATACGCAGTATTTT
v_gene: TRBV3-1/TRBV3-2; d_gene: TRBD2; abundance: NA; j_gene: TRBJ2-3; CDR3aa: CASSQQGLAGGRADTQYF; CDR3nt: TGTGCCAGCAGCCAACAGGGACTAGCGGGAGGTCGGGCAGATACGCAGTATTTT
v_gene: TRBV28; d_gene: NA; abundance: once; j_gene: TRBJ1-5; CDR3aa: CASSYTGRNQPQHF; CDR3nt: TGTGCCAGCAGTTACACAGGACGCAATCAGCCCCAGCATTTT
v_gene: TRBV29-1; d_gene: TRBD1; abundance: once; j_gene: TRBJ2-5; CDR3aa: CSVGQGEETQYF; CDR3nt: TGCAGCGTTGGCCAGGGGGAAGAGACCCAGTACTTC
v_gene: TRBV10-3; d_gene: TRBD1; abundance: NA; j_gene: TRBJ2-7; CDR3aa: CAIRGDSSYEQYF; CDR3nt: TGTGCCATCAGAGGGGACAGTTCTTACGAGCAGTACTTC
v_gene: TRBV5-1; d_gene: TRBD1; abundance: NA; j_gene: TRBJ1-1; CDR3aa: CASSLSTGMNTEAFF; CDR3nt: TGCGCCAGCAGCTTGTCGACAGGGATGAACACTGAAGCTTTCTTT
v_gene: TRBV27; d_gene: TRBD2; abundance: NA; j_gene: TRBJ2-3; CDR3aa: CASRRGLAGNTDTQYF; CDR3nt: TGTGCCAGCAGAAGGGGACTAGCGGGAAACACAGATACGCAGTATTTT
v_gene: TRBV2; d_gene: TRBD1; abundance: NA; j_gene: TRBJ2-5; CDR3aa: CASIKRGRVQETQYF; CDR3nt: TGTGCCAGCATTAAGAGGGGGCGGGTTCAAGAGACCCAGTACTTC
v_gene: TRBV27; d_gene: TRBD1; abundance: NA; j_gene: TRBJ2-7; CDR3aa: CASRDRGGYEQYF; CDR3nt: TGTGCCAGCAGGGACAGGGGGGGATACGAGCAGTACTTC
v_gene: TRBV2; d_gene: NA; abundance: NA; j_gene: TRBJ2-5; CDR3aa: CASSEGLGAVEQETQYF; CDR3nt: TGTGCCAGCAGTGAGGGCCTGGGGGCCGTCGAACAAGAGACCCAGTACTTC
v_gene: TRBV7-2; d_gene: TRBD2; abundance: NA; j_gene: TRBJ2-2; CDR3aa: CASSLDGTSGGELFF; CDR3nt: TGTGCCAGCAGCTTAGATGGGACTAGCGGCGGGGAGCTGTTTTTT
v_gene: TRBV28; d_gene: TRBD1; abundance: NA; j_gene: TRBJ2-3; CDR3aa: CASSPTGQGAWDTQYF; CDR3nt: TGTGCCAGCAGTCCGACGGGACAGGGGGCCTGGGATACGCAGTATTTT
v_gene: TRBV5-1; d_gene: NA; abundance: NA; j_gene: TRBJ2-1; CDR3aa: CASSLGRGIHEQFF; CDR3nt: TGCGCCAGCAGCTTGGGCAGGGGCATACATGAGCAGTTCTTC
v_gene: TRBV9; d_gene: NA; abundance: NA; j_gene: TRBJ1-2; CDR3aa: CASSGGDFPLTF; CDR3nt: TGTGCCAGCAGCGGGGGGGACTTCCCCCTCACCTTC
v_gene: TRBV6-2/TRBV6-3; d_gene: TRBD1; abundance: NA; j_gene: TRBJ1-5; CDR3aa: CASSLGQGEISTKPQHF; CDR3nt: TGTGCCAGCAGTTTGGGACAGGGGGAAATTAGTACAAAGCCCCAGCATTTT
v_gene: TRBV19; d_gene: TRBD1; abundance: NA; j_gene: TRBJ2-5; CDR3aa: CASSIATGGTQETQYF; CDR3nt: TGTGCCAGTAGTATAGCTACAGGGGGTACCCAAGAGACCCAGTACTTC
v_gene: TRBV11-2; d_gene: NA; abundance: NA; j_gene: TRBJ2-3; CDR3aa: CASSLGTGTDTQYF; CDR3nt: TGTGCCAGCAGCTTAGGAACGGGCACAGATACGCAGTATTTT
v_gene: TRBV19; d_gene: NA; abundance: NA; j_gene: TRBJ2-7; CDR3aa: CASRSPGPSSYEQYF; CDR3nt: TGTGCCAGTAGATCCCCGGGTCCATCTTCCTACGAGCAGTACTTC
v_gene: TRBV5-1; d_gene: TRBD2; abundance: few; j_gene: TRBJ2-7; CDR3aa: CASSTGLIYEQYF; CDR3nt: TGCGCCAGCAGCACGGGACTAATATACGAGCAGTACTTC